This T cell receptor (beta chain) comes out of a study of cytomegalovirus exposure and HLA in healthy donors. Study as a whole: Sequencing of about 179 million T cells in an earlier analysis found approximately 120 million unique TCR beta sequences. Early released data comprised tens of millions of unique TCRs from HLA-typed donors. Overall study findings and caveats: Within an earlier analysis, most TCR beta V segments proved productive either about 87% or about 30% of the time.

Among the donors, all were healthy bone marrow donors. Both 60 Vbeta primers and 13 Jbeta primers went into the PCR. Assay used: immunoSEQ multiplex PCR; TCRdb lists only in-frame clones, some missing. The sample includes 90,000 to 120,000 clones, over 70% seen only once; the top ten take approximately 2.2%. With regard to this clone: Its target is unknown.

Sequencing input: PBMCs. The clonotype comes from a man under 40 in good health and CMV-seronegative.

The CDR3 loop reads CASSQDSVGRPSYEQYF. The DNA for the CDR3 is TGTGCCAGCAGCCAAGATTCAGTAGGCAGGCCATCCTACGAGCAGTACTTC. This chain uses TRBV14 with TRBJ2-7; D gene ambiguous. The V gene's germline CDR1 is SGHDN and CDR2 FVKESK. The V end lost 0 bases, the J end lost 1 base, and 16 bases lay between the germline ends. This CDR3 contains 17 residues. Based on the CDR3 plus reference TRBV14 and TRBJ2-7, the full variable domain is EAGVTQFPSHSVIEKGQTVTLRCDPISGHDNLYWYRRVMGKEIKFLLHFVKESKQDESGMPNNRFLAERTGGTYSTLKVQPAELEDSGVYFCASSQDSVGRPSYEQYFGPGTRLTVT.